A single sample is the source of the 20 T cell receptor beta chains below, sequenced in a study of T cell changes during pregnancy in multiple sclerosis. Measured with immunoSEQ multiplex PCR; TCRdb has only the in-frame clones, and not every one. The sample lists about 50,000 clones, more than 90% occurring once. The input for sequencing was CD8+ T cells from peripheral blood mononuclear cells, taken after pregnancy. The origin of the receptors is a female donor with multiple sclerosis, enrolled in a pregnancy study.

The chain is built from TRBV7-2 and TRBJ2-3; 14 nucleotides match TRBD2. Trimming removed 5 bases from V and 3 bases from J; junction bases left unmatched: 4. CDR1 is SGHTA, CDR2 FQGNSA, per germline. CDR3 length: 16 residues. The CDR3 reads CASSRLAGGVTDTQYF. CDR3 nucleotide sequence: TGTGCCAGCAGCCGACTAGCGGGGGGGGTTACAGATACGCAGTATTTT. Variable domain in full (rest from reference TRBV7-2 and TRBJ2-3): GAGVSQSPSNKVTEKGKDVELRCDPISGHTALYWYRQSLGQGLEFLIYFQGNSAPDKSGLPSDRFSAERTGGSVSTLTIQRTQQEDSAVYLCASSRLAGGVTDTQYFGPGTRLTVL.

This chain uses TRBV7-9 with TRBJ2-3, with D maybe TRBD2 (5 bases). Per germline, CDR1 SEHNR and CDR2 FQNEAQ (reference sequence). The CDR3 totals 15 residues. The V gene lost 3 bases and the J gene lost 0 bases, with 10 bases spanning the gap. This CDR3 is CASSFRRGSTDTQYF. The CDR3, as DNA: TGTGCCAGCAGCTTTCGGCGCGGGAGCACAGATACGCAGTATTTT.

V usage is TRBV6-1 and J usage is TRBJ2-7; D unresolved. Per germline, CDR1 MNHNS and CDR2 SASEGT. Trimming stripped 6 bases from V and 3 bases from J, with 12 bases between. The CDR3 runs to 13 residues. Here the CDR3 DNA reads TGTGCCAGCAGAGACTTCGTTTTCTACGAGCAGTACTTC. Its protein is CASRDFVFYEQYF.

The chain carries TRBV4-3 and TRBJ2-1, with 11 bases lining up with TRBD2. The CDR3 length is 16 residues. Germline trimming cut 5 bases from V and 4 bases from J; bases unmatched to any gene: 7. The germline CDR1 and CDR2 sequences are LGHNA and YSLEER. The DNA of the CDR3 is TGCGCCAGCAGCTTATCGACTAGCGGGGATTACAATGAGCAGTTCTTC. This codes for CASSLSTSGDYNEQFF.

The gene calls are TRBV19 and TRBJ1-2, with 9 nucleotides matching TRBD1. The germline CDR1 and CDR2 sequences are LNHDA and SQIVND (reference sequence). The CDR3 is made up of 14 amino acids. Trimming cost V 8 bases and J 5 bases; bases outside gene matches: 9. CDR3 in amino acids: CASALQGANYGYTF. The CDR3 DNA is TGTGCCAGTGCCTTACAGGGGGCGAATTATGGCTACACCTTC.

The J gene is TRBJ2-7, the V gene TRBV19, with 14 bases identical to TRBD2. Per germline, CDR1 LNHDA and CDR2 SQIVND (reference sequence). Trimming took 4 bases from V and 1 from J; bases not matched to a gene: 12. The CDR3 loop spans 19 amino acids. The DNA for the CDR3 is TGTGCCAGTAGTACGGGACTAGCGGGAGAAGGGGTCATTTCCTACGAGCAGTACTTC. Protein product: CASSTGLAGEGVISYEQYF. Combining the CDR3 with reference TRBV19 and TRBJ2-7 gives the whole variable domain DGGITQSPKYLFRKEGQNVTLSCEQNLNHDAMYWYRQDPGQGLRLIYYSQIVNDFQKGDIAEGYSVSREKKESFPLTVTSAQKNPTAFYLCASSTGLAGEGVISYEQYFGPGTRLTVT.

The V gene is TRBV6-5, the J gene TRBJ2-2; TRBD2 aligns across 7 bases. The CDR3 is 15 residues long. The V gene's germline CDR1 is MNHEY and CDR2 SVGAGI. V lost 6 bases, J lost 4 bases, and 8 bases stayed unmatched. The CDR3 nucleotides are TGTGCCAGCAGAGACCGGGACTACCCCACCGGGGAGCTGTTTTTT. Protein sequence: CASRDRDYPTGELFF.

The CDR3: CASTPTGRFWEQYF. For the CDR3, the DNA is TGTGCCAGCACCCCCACAGGCCGTTTTTGGGAGCAGTACTTC. The rearrangement joins TRBV9 to TRBJ2-7, with TRBD1 as a possible D gene (5 bases). This CDR3 has 14 amino acids. Trimming pared 6 bases from V and 7 bases from J, leaving 20 bases between. Germline CDR1 SGDLS, CDR2 YYNGEE.

The sample holds many counts of this clone. J is TRBJ2-1 and V is TRBV7-3; weak D call: TRBD1 (5 bases). The CDR3 is 14 amino acids. V was cut by 2 bases and J by 5 bases, with 10 bases left in between. The germline V gene encodes CDR1 SGHTA and CDR2 FQGTGA. The DNA of the CDR3 is TGTGCCAGCAGCTTACATCAGGGTAACAATGAGCAGTTCTTC. Protein: CASSLHQGNNEQFF.

There are a few counts of this clone. The rearrangement joins TRBV6-1 to TRBJ2-7; D is possibly TRBD2 (6 bases). Trimming stripped 3 bases from V and 1 base from J, with 13 bases between. Germline V lookup: CDR1 MNHNS, CDR2 SASEGT. The CDR3 loop spans 15 amino acids. Here the CDR3 reads CASSEEGEPSYEQYF. The CDR3 DNA is TGTGCCAGCAGTGAGGAGGGCGAACCTTCCTACGAGCAGTACTTC.

The chain couples TRBV18 to TRBJ1-5, with TRBD1 matching over 7 bases. Per germline, CDR1 KGHSH and CDR2 LQKENI. This CDR3 spans 15 amino acids. The trim removed 3 bases at V and 3 bases at J, leaving 5 bases unmatched. The CDR3 bases are TGTGCCAGCTCACCGGACAGGACAATCAATCAGCCCCAGCATTTT. Protein sequence: CASSPDRTINQPQHF.

The CDR3 nucleotides are TGTGCCAGCAGCTTGTATGGACAGGGGGGAGAGACCCAGTACTTC. Residues: CASSLYGQGGETQYF. The J gene is TRBJ2-5, the V gene TRBV5-6; TRBD1 agrees at 10 bases. The V segment lost 1 base and the J segment 4 bases; nucleotides outside the gene matches: 4. The CDR3 consists of 15 residues. The germline gives CDR1 SGHDT, CDR2 YYEEEE.

V and J are TRBV27 and TRBJ1-4; D not certain. The CDR3 length is 16 residues. Germline V CDR1 and CDR2: MNHEY, SMNVEV (reference sequence). With 2 bases removed from V and 4 bases from J, the gap between germline ends came to 14 bases. The CDR3 reads CASSLEAATFNEKLFF. CDR3 in DNA: TGTGCCAGCAGTTTAGAAGCAGCGACCTTTAATGAAAAACTGTTTTTT.

In the case of this clone: In the same sample, other DNA sequences code for this CDR3. The chain is built from TRBV27 and TRBJ2-1; D is unclear. This CDR3 is 12 amino acids long. The V end lost 2 bases, the J end lost 6 bases, and 5 bases lay between the germline ends. Per germline, CDR1 MNHEY and CDR2 SMNVEV (reference sequence). The CDR3: CASSLGSNEQFF. Written as DNA, the CDR3 is TGTGCCAGCAGTTTAGGCAGCAATGAGCAGTTCTTC.

The J gene is TRBJ1-5, the V gene TRBV6-5; no clear D gene. The CDR3 runs 14 residues. Germline V CDR1 and CDR2: MNHEY, SVGAGI. Deletions cut 4 bases from V and 0 bases from J, with 7 bases between. CDR3 in amino acids: CASSSGFSNQPQHF. The CDR3 DNA reads TGTGCCAGCAGTTCAGGCTTTAGCAATCAGCCCCAGCATTTT.

The genes are TRBV7-9 and TRBJ1-5; 7 bases are shared with TRBD1. The CDR3 contains 18 residues. The V and J ends lost 5 bases and 5 bases, in that order; junction bases with no gene match: 18. The germline gives CDR1 SEHNR, CDR2 FQNEAQ (reference sequence). The DNA of the CDR3 is TGTGCCAGCAGCCCTGGTGTTACCCAGGGGGTCCGTCATCAGCCCCAGCATTTT. Its protein product is CASSPGVTQGVRHQPQHF.

This clone was observed a few times. The chain links TRBV6-1 to TRBJ2-6, with a tentative D call TRBD2 (6 bases). Trimming removed 4 bases at V and 2 bases at J, with 9 bases between. The CDR3 contains 15 residues. Germline CDR1 reads MNHNS; CDR2 reads SASEGT. This chain's CDR3 is CASSGGVTGANVLTF. CDR3 DNA sequence: TGTGCCAGCAGTGGGGGGGTAACTGGGGCCAACGTCCTGACTTTC.

The rearrangement joins TRBV23-1 to TRBJ1-2; TRBD1 is a possible D gene (6 bases). TRBV23-1 qualifies as an ORF whose function is uncertain. V dropped 1 base and J dropped 3 bases, with 12 bases sitting between them. The CDR3 sequence is 15 residues long. The CDR3 is CASSQYRVCYYGYTF. The CDR3 DNA reads as TGCGCCAGCAGTCAATACAGGGTTTGCTACTATGGCTACACCTTC.

This chain joins TRBV6-1 and TRBJ1-1; weak D call: TRBD1 (6 bases). The CDR3 extends over 14 amino acids. Trimming stripped 0 bases from V and 5 bases from J, with 10 bases between. Germline V CDR1 and CDR2: MNHNS, SASEGT. Here the CDR3 DNA reads TGTGCCAGCAGTGAAGCCTGGGGGCGGACTGAAGCTTTCTTT. It yields the protein CASSEAWGRTEAFF.

The chain has TRBV4-1 and TRBJ2-7; the match to TRBD1 covers 7 bases. The CDR3 sequence is 14 residues long. Germline CDR1 MGHRA, CDR2 YSYEKL. Losses at the gene ends were 3 bases for V and 2 bases for J; bases not matched to a gene: 4. This CDR3 reads CASSHRDSAYEQYF. CDR3 nucleotide sequence: TGCGCCAGCAGCCACCGGGACAGCGCCTACGAGCAGTACTTC.